What follows are 22 T cell receptor beta chains derived from one specimen sequenced in a study of control samples from healthy donors and cancer patients. Sequenced by immunoSEQ multiplex PCR; TCRdb stores in-frame clones only, minus some. Of around 150,000 clones in the sample, around nine tenths were seen once. Sequenced: blood. Source of these receptors: a man younger than 40 in good health.

This clone showed up just a few times. DNA of the CDR3: TGTGCCTGGAGTGGGGATAGCAATCAGCCCCAGCATTTT. Protein: CAWSGDSNQPQHF. V and J are TRBV30 and TRBJ1-5, with unresolved D. This CDR3 is 13 amino acids long. V gave up 1 base and J gave up 0 bases, with 4 bases separating them. Germline CDR1 is GTSNPN and CDR2 is SVGIG (reference sequence).

This clone was detected only a few times. The chain has TRBV27 and TRBJ2-1; D unresolved. V was cut by 2 bases and J by 0 bases, with 17 bases left in between. Germline CDR1 is MNHEY and CDR2 is SMNVEV (reference sequence). The CDR3 totals 18 residues. This CDR3 reads CASSLIPPLSSSYNEQFF. The DNA for the CDR3 is TGTGCCAGCAGTTTAATCCCCCCCCTGTCAAGCTCCTACAATGAGCAGTTCTTC.

A few counts support this clone. The V and J genes are TRBV29-1 and TRBJ1-3; D is unclear. The CDR3 consists of 12 residues. Germline V gene sequence: CDR1 SQVTM, CDR2 ANQGSEA. V was cut by 4 bases and J by 0 bases, with 4 bases left in between. The CDR3 here is CSVVSSGNTIYF. Written as DNA, the CDR3 is TGCAGCGTTGTATCCTCTGGAAACACCATATATTTT.

This clone was found once. The chain combines TRBV13 with TRBJ2-5; TRBD2 agrees at 7 bases. Germline CDR1 is PRHDT and CDR2 is FYEKMQ (reference sequence). Trimming took 1 base from V and 5 from J; bases not matched to a gene: 10. The CDR3 runs to 16 residues. Here the CDR3 reads CASSLAWRGEGETQYF. The DNA for the CDR3 is TGTGCCAGCAGCTTAGCGTGGAGAGGGGAGGGGGAGACCCAGTACTTC.

This rearrangement joins TRBV3-1 (or the pseudogene TRBV3-2) to TRBJ2-7, with 7 positions matching TRBD1. This CDR3 is built from 16 residues. V shed 3 bases, J shed 3 bases, and the junction held 11 bases outside the gene matches. Germline CDR1 LGHDT, CDR2 YNNKEL (reference sequence). The CDR3 DNA sequence: TGTGCCAGCAGCCAGAATCGACAGGACAGGTACTACGAGCAGTACTTC. Translating gives CASSQNRQDRYYEQYF.

This sequence joins TRBV29-1 and TRBJ1-1, with D perhaps matching TRBD1 (6 bases). Germline V gene sequence: CDR1 SQVTM, CDR2 ANQGSEA. The CDR3 contains 14 residues. The germline V and J ends were trimmed by 5 bases and 2 bases, with 15 bases remaining between them. CDR3 DNA sequence: TGCAGCGTTATTGGTAGGGGGGGTAACACTGAAGCTTTCTTT. This sequence encodes CSVIGRGGNTEAFF.

In its sample, this clone was seen once. The J gene is TRBJ1-1, the V gene TRBV18; a possible D gene is TRBD1 (6 bases). The germline CDR1 and CDR2 sequences are KGHSH and LQKENI. Trimming stripped 0 bases from V and 4 bases from J, with 21 bases between. CDR3 length: 18 amino acids. CDR3 sequence (DNA): TGTGCCAGCTCACCACCGAGGGGTGCAGGGGCCCTGACCACTGAAGCTTTCTTT. This codes for CASSPPRGAGALTTEAFF.

This chain links TRBV4-3 with TRBJ1-5, with D possibly being TRBD1 (6 bases). The V end lost 3 bases, the J end lost 6 bases, and 15 bases lay between the germline ends. The CDR3 is made up of 15 amino acids. Germline assignment: CDR1 LGHNA and CDR2 YSLEER. The CDR3 DNA is TGCGCCAGCAGCCAGGCTCAGGGGTTCGGTCAGCCCCAGCATTTT. Protein sequence: CASSQAQGFGQPQHF.

The chain uses TRBV18 and TRBJ2-5; D is uncertain. Per germline, CDR1 KGHSH and CDR2 LQKENI. V was clipped by 2 bases and J by 3 bases, with 4 bases between them. CDR3 length: 12 amino acids. Here the CDR3 DNA reads TGTGCCAGCTCACCAAGGGAAGAGACCCAGTACTTC. This codes for CASSPREETQYF.

This chain connects TRBV19 to TRBJ2-3; TRBD1 matches 11 bases. This CDR3 comprises 15 residues. Trimming at V came to 3 bases and at J to 4 bases, leaving 3 bases not matched to a gene. Germline V gives CDR1 LNHDA, CDR2 SQIVND (reference sequence). The DNA of the CDR3 is TGTGCCAGTAGTATTGGGGGACAGGGGGCAGATACGCAGTATTTT. Its translation: CASSIGGQGADTQYF.

The rearrangement links TRBV19 to TRBJ2-4; 9 bases align to TRBD1. The CDR3 covers 18 residues. J gave up 1 base and V 4 bases, and 11 bases lay outside the gene matches. CDR1 LNHDA and CDR2 SQIVND come from the germline V gene (reference sequence). The CDR3 here is CASSKHTGGKSAKNIQYF. As DNA, the CDR3 is TGTGCCAGTAGTAAACACACAGGGGGCAAGTCGGCCAAAAACATTCAGTACTTC.

The chain recombines TRBV5-4 with TRBJ1-3, with D uncertain. V dropped 3 bases and J dropped 0 bases, with 10 bases sitting between them. The CDR3 consists of 15 residues. The V gene's germline CDR1 is SGHNT and CDR2 YYREEE (reference sequence). The CDR3 coding sequence is TGTGCCAGCAGCTACGGTAGTGGCTCTGGAAACACCATATATTTT. This codes for CASSYGSGSGNTIYF. The whole variable domain, remainder taken from reference TRBV5-4 and TRBJ1-3, is ETGVTQSPTHLIKTRGQQVTLRCSSQSGHNTVSWYQQALGQGPQFIFQYYREEENGRGNFPPRFSGLQFPNYSSELNVNALELDDSALYLCASSYGSGSGNTIYFGEGSWLTVV.

The V and J genes are TRBV24-1 and TRBJ2-2; 7 bases are a match to TRBD1. CDR3 length: 15 amino acids. V dropped 12 bases and J dropped 2; count of bases not matched to a gene: 11. The V gene's germline CDR1 is KGHDR and CDR2 SFDVKD. CDR3 in amino acids: CASKAGTDNTGELFF. CDR3 DNA sequence: TGTGCCTCTAAAGCCGGGACAGATAACACCGGGGAGCTGTTTTTT.

This chain uses TRBV18 with TRBJ2-2, with 8 bases identical to TRBD2. This CDR3 comprises 16 residues. Germline CDR1 and CDR2: KGHSH and LQKENI. Unmatched junction bases numbered 7, after V lost 0 bases and J lost 7 bases. The DNA for the CDR3 is TGTGCCAGCTCACCACCTTACCGGGAGGGCAACGGGGAGCTGTTTTTT. This translates into CASSPPYREGNGELFF.

This chain links TRBV19 with TRBJ1-6, with a possible D match to TRBD1 (5 bases). V gave up 3 bases and J gave up 7 bases, with 16 bases separating them. Germline V CDR1 and CDR2: LNHDA, SQIVND (reference sequence). This CDR3 has 16 residues. CDR3 nucleotides: TGTGCCAGTAGTATCGAGACACAGGTCCGGAATTCACCCCTCCACTTT. Protein: CASSIETQVRNSPLHF.

This clone was found once. The V call is TRBV10-3, the J call TRBJ1-2; D uncertain. The germline V gene has CDR1 ENHRY and CDR2 SYGVKD. Deletions cut 0 bases from V and 3 bases from J, with 8 bases between. The CDR3 consists of 14 residues. The CDR3 spells CAISESKEDYGYTF. CDR3 bases: TGTGCCATCAGTGAGTCGAAGGAGGACTATGGCTACACCTTC.

The chain has TRBV2 and TRBJ1-2, with D possibly TRBD1 on 6 matching bases. There are 14 residues in the CDR3. Germline V gene lookup returns CDR1 SNHLY and CDR2 FYNNEI. Trimming took 5 bases from V and 8 from J, leaving 18 bases between them. The DNA for the CDR3 is TGTGCCAGCAGTATACAGGGAAAGCTTGACGGCTACACCTTC. Translating gives CASSIQGKLDGYTF.

V usage is TRBV3-1 (or the pseudogene TRBV3-2) and J usage is TRBJ2-5; D remains ambiguous. Between the trimmed V and J ends, which lost 4 bases and 9 bases, there was a span of 18 bases. This CDR3 has 14 residues. The germline CDR1 and CDR2 sequences are LGHDT and YNNKEL (reference sequence). CDR3 nucleotides: TGTGCCAGCAGCCCCGTCGCACAGTATAATCCCCAGTACTTC. Translated: CASSPVAQYNPQYF.

The rearrangement links TRBV6-1 to TRBJ2-7; D tentatively reads TRBD1 or TRBD2 (6 bases each). Germline V gene data show CDR1 as MNHNS and CDR2 as SASEGT. V was cut by 0 bases and J by 7 bases, with 16 bases left in between. The CDR3 runs to 15 residues. CDR3 amino acids: CASSEAPRGLGEQYF. DNA for the CDR3: TGTGCCAGCAGTGAAGCCCCTCGGGGGCTGGGGGAGCAGTACTTC.

This clone was seen only a few times. The rearrangement uses TRBV28 and TRBJ2-7; 7 positions match TRBD1. Germline CDR1 MDHEN, CDR2 SYDVKM. The CDR3 covers 15 residues. Trimming removed 1 base from V and 3 bases from J; junction bases left unmatched: 6. For the CDR3, the DNA is TGTGCCAGCAGTTTATCGAACCCAGGGGGCTACGAGCAGTACTTC. It encodes CASSLSNPGGYEQYF.

Comments on this clone: Other DNA variants within this sample encode the same CDR3. The rearrangement uses TRBV27 and TRBJ2-7, with TRBD1 matching 7 bases. V gave up 2 bases and J gave up 3 bases; unmatched junction bases: 1. The V gene's germline CDR1 is MNHEY and CDR2 SMNVEV (reference sequence). This CDR3 is 13 amino acids long. The DNA for the CDR3 is TGTGCCAGCAGTTTAGGGACAGACTACGAGCAGTACTTC. It is translated as CASSLGTDYEQYF.

The genes are TRBV9 and TRBJ1-2; 10 nucleotides match TRBD1. This CDR3 has 15 amino acids. Germline V CDR1 and CDR2: SGDLS, YYNGEE. With 4 bases clipped from V and 1 base from J, the junction kept 4 bases outside the gene matches. The CDR3 spells CASSPWDRGNYGYTF. The DNA of the CDR3 is TGTGCCAGCAGCCCTTGGGACAGGGGTAACTATGGCTACACCTTC.